These 16 T cell receptor beta chains were sequenced from one sample in a study of blood T cell repertoires in COVID-19. Measured with immunoSEQ multiplex PCR; TCRdb has only the in-frame clones, and not every one. The sample carries some 150,000 clones, 65% to 85% recorded once. What was sequenced was peripheral blood. Receptor source: a man aged 50-60 years with active or convalescent COVID-19.

This chain connects TRBV28 to TRBJ2-2, with D perhaps matching TRBD2 (5 bases). The germline CDR1 and CDR2 sequences are MDHEN and SYDVKM. There are 14 residues in the CDR3. V shed 3 bases and J shed 8 bases, with 13 bases lying between them. CDR3 sequence: CASSLSRRLGELFF. Here the CDR3 DNA reads TGTGCCAGCAGTTTGAGTCGGAGGCTAGGGGAGCTGTTTTTT.

This clone was recorded only once. The rearrangement uses TRBV6-5 and TRBJ1-1; TRBD1 matches at 10 bases. V trimming: 5 bases; J trimming: 6 bases; junction bases outside the gene matches: 6. The CDR3 is 14 amino acids. Germline lookup yields CDR1 MNHEY and CDR2 SVGAGI. The DNA of the CDR3 is TGTGCCAGCAGTCCGACAGGGGGCACTGCTGAAGCTTTCTTT. Translated, it gives CASSPTGGTAEAFF.

V and J are TRBV6-5 and TRBJ1-6; D is possibly TRBD1 (6 bases). The CDR3 is 15 residues long. Germline V gene lookup returns CDR1 MNHEY and CDR2 SVGAGI. The ends were cut back, 6 bases at V and 9 bases at J, with 18 bases in the middle. CDR3 in amino acids: CASSTDRQVVSPLHF. As DNA, the CDR3 is TGTGCCAGCAGCACCGACAGGCAGGTTGTTTCACCCCTCCACTTT.

This clone occurred many times. The chain recombines TRBV4-2 with TRBJ2-7, with a weak D call TRBD1 (6 bases). The CDR3 has 14 amino acids. Germline CDR1 reads LGHNA; CDR2 reads YNFKEQ. Trimming stripped 1 base from V and 7 bases from J, with 14 bases between. CDR3 coding DNA: TGTGCCAGCAGCCAAGGTTTGTGGGGGCTGGAGCAGTACTTC. This translates into CASSQGLWGLEQYF.

The chain joins TRBV29-1 to TRBJ2-7; 11 positions agree with TRBD2. This CDR3 comprises 16 residues. The V gene's germline CDR1 is SQVTM and CDR2 ANQGSEA. With V trimmed by 3 bases and J by 5 bases, 12 bases remained unmatched. CDR3 residues: CSVDPSLAGESHEQYF. As DNA, the CDR3 is TGCAGCGTTGACCCTTCACTAGCGGGAGAGAGTCACGAGCAGTACTTC.

This clone was seen once. The V gene is TRBV18, the J gene TRBJ2-5, with 8 bases lining up with TRBD2. The CDR3 covers 16 residues. Germline V gene sequence: CDR1 KGHSH, CDR2 LQKENI. V was clipped by 0 bases and J by 5 bases; unmatched bases: 8. The DNA of the CDR3 is TGTGCCAGCTCACCACCGCTCGAGCGGGAGATGGAGACCCAGTACTTC. Its translation is CASSPPLEREMETQYF.

The rearrangement uses TRBV5-1 and TRBJ2-7; D not resolved. Trimming stripped 4 bases from V and 0 bases from J, with 8 bases between. CDR1 and CDR2 (germline): SGHRS, YFSETQ. The CDR3 has 13 residues. The CDR3 DNA follows: TGCGCCAGCAGCGAGGCGAGCTCCTACGAGCAGTACTTC. Its protein is CASSEASSYEQYF.

The V call is TRBV19, the J call TRBJ2-1; possibly TRBD2 for D (6 bases). The CDR3 extends over 13 amino acids. Germline V lookup: CDR1 LNHDA, CDR2 SQIVND (reference sequence). The V gene lost 1 base and the J gene lost 9 bases, with 10 bases spanning the gap. The CDR3 loop is CASSIAGVIEQFF. DNA for the CDR3: TGTGCCAGTAGTATAGCGGGAGTGATTGAGCAGTTCTTC. Full variable domain (missing parts from reference TRBV19 and TRBJ2-1): DGGITQSPKYLFRKEGQNVTLSCEQNLNHDAMYWYRQDPGQGLRLIYYSQIVNDFQKGDIAEGYSVSREKKESFPLTVTSAQKNPTAFYLCASSIAGVIEQFFGPGTRLTVL.

The chain employs TRBV28 and TRBJ2-5, with 7 nucleotides matching TRBD1. Germline V lookup: CDR1 MDHEN, CDR2 SYDVKM. Unmatched junction bases numbered 4, after V lost 6 bases and J lost 0 bases. The CDR3 has 14 amino acids. CDR3 sequence: CASRSDRDQETQYF. CDR3 coding DNA: TGTGCCAGCAGAAGCGACAGGGACCAAGAGACCCAGTACTTC.

The gene calls are TRBV2 and TRBJ2-7; 11 bases match TRBD1. Germline values: CDR1 SNHLY, CDR2 FYNNEI. The CDR3 runs 15 residues. J gave up 7 bases and V 5 bases, and 10 bases lay outside the gene matches. In DNA, the CDR3 is TGTGCCAGCAGTTTAGCAGGACAGGGGGCAGGGGAGCAGTACTTC. Protein product: CASSLAGQGAGEQYF. Combining the CDR3 with reference TRBV2 and TRBJ2-7 gives the whole variable domain EPEVTQTPSHQVTQMGQEVILRCVPISNHLYFYWYRQILGQKVEFLVSFYNNEISEKSEIFDDQFSVERPDGSNFTLKIRSTKLEDSAMYFCASSLAGQGAGEQYFGPGTRLTVT.

The genes are TRBV9 and TRBJ2-1, with 7 bases aligning to TRBD2. CDR3 length: 14 residues. Germline-derived CDR1 and CDR2 are SGDLS and YYNGEE. Trimming cost V 4 bases and J 8 bases; bases outside gene matches: 9. CDR3 in DNA: TGTGCCAGCAGCCCGGAGGGGAGGGGCCATGAGCAGTTCTTC. Its translation: CASSPEGRGHEQFF.

The chain couples TRBV10-3 to TRBJ1-5; maybe TRBD1 (5 bases). The V end was cut by 0 bases, the J end by 4 bases, with 10 bases between. This CDR3 is built from 15 residues. CDR1 is ENHRY and CDR2 is SYGVKD in the germline V gene. The chain's CDR3 is CAISESEGVNQPQHF. In nucleotides, the CDR3 is TGTGCCATCAGTGAGTCGGAAGGGGTGAATCAGCCCCAGCATTTT.

The gene calls are TRBV28 and TRBJ2-7, with D possibly matching TRBD1 (6 bases). Germline CDR1 reads MDHEN; CDR2 reads SYDVKM. V lost 3 bases to trimming and J lost 2 bases, with 17 bases between them. This CDR3 spans 16 amino acids. CDR3 coding DNA: TGTGCCAGCAGTTTCCCGGACAGCACAACAACCTACGAGCAGTACTTC. Protein: CASSFPDSTTTYEQYF.

This chain connects TRBV5-1 to TRBJ2-2, with 10 bases matching TRBD1. The CDR3 extends over 16 amino acids. After removal of 4 bases from V and 7 bases from J, the junction contained 10 bases not matched to a gene. Looked up from germline, CDR1 is SGHRS and CDR2 is YFSETQ. CDR3 region: CASSIDGQGVSGELFF. The CDR3 DNA is TGCGCCAGCAGCATAGACGGACAGGGGGTTAGCGGGGAGCTGTTTTTT.

This chain connects TRBV6-6 to TRBJ2-1; no clear D gene. Trimming pared 6 bases from V and 4 bases from J, leaving 10 bases between. Germline loops: CDR1 MNHNY, CDR2 SVGAGI (reference sequence). CDR3 length: 13 residues. The CDR3 region is CASSTYIYNEQFF. The DNA for the CDR3 is TGTGCCAGCAGCACCTATATATACAATGAGCAGTTCTTC.

The genes are TRBV11-2 and TRBJ2-1, with 8 bases lining up with TRBD2. The CDR3 is 14 amino acids. Germline CDR1 reads SGHAT; CDR2 reads FQNNGV. The trim removed 8 bases at V and 4 bases at J, leaving 7 bases unmatched. CDR3 region: CASCTSGVYNEQFF. The CDR3 nucleotides read TGTGCCAGCTGTACTAGCGGAGTATACAATGAGCAGTTCTTC.